The T cell receptor beta chain described here comes from a study of cytomegalovirus exposure and HLA in healthy donors. Study details: In an earlier analysis, around 100 million unique TCR beta sequences were found from some 200 million T cells.

With 5 bases clipped from V and 9 bases from J, the junction kept 14 bases outside the gene matches. The CDR3 length is 14 residues. Germline-derived CDR1 and CDR2 are GTSNPN and SVGIG (reference sequence). Broader study findings: With later analysis, a missense DCLRE1C variant became linked to TCR beta V- and J-gene trimming. Cytomegalovirus association was assigned to 150 to 200 TCR beta chains.

With respect to this clone: Its specificity is unknown.

The PCR made use of 60 Vbeta and 13 Jbeta primers. Sequencing was performed with immunoSEQ multiplex PCR; in TCRdb, only in-frame clones are kept and a portion is missing. The table lists 150,000 to 250,000 clones, approximately 85% of them singletons. The J gene is TRBJ2-7, the V gene TRBV30; 9 nucleotides line up with TRBD1. The origin of this receptor is a girl aged 5-17 years in good health and CMV-seropositive. Sequenced sample: PBMCs. The CDR3 region is CAWAQAQGANGQYF. The CDR3 DNA reads TGTGCCTGGGCCCAGGCACAGGGGGCGAATGGGCAGTACTTC.